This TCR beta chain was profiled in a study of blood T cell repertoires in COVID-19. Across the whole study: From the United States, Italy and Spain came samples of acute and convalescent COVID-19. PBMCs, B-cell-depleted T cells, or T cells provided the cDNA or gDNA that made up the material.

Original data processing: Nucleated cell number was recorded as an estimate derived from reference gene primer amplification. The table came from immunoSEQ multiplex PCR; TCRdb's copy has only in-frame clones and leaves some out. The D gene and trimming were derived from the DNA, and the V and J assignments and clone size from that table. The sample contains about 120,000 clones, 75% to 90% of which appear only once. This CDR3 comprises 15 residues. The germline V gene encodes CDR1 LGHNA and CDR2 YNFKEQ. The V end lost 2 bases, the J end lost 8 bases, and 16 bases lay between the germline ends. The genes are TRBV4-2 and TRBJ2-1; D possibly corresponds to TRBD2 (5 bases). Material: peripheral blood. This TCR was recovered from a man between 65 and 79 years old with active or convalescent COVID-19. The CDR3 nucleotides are TGTGCCAGCAGCCAATTGTCCTCCGAGCGGTATGAGCAGTTCTTC. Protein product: CASSQLSSERYEQFF.